These T cell receptor beta chains were read from a single sample in a study of CD8 T cells in ankylosing spondylitis. TCRdb ran MiXCR on the 5' RACE reads and lists one entry per CDR3 protein. The data contain a few hundred thousand distinct CDR3 sequences, roughly 20% of them seen just once; the ten biggest clones take up approximately 3.7%. Sample: blood, either unsorted or a sorted T cell fraction (not recorded which). Every receptor here comes from a female donor with ankylosing spondylitis or in good health (not recorded which). Both conserved end residues are part of each CDR3. Fields, in order: J gene, clone size, D gene, V gene, CDR3 DNA, CDR3 protein. D genes are given only for firm matches. The size of a clone is reported for some rows only, either as once, few or many, or as a class for expanded clones.

j_gene: TRBJ2-7
abundance: NA
d_gene: NA
v_gene: TRBV11-1
CDR3nt: TGTGCCAGCAGCCGTGGGGTGCTAGGAAGTCGGTACGAGCAGTACTTC
CDR3aa: CASSRGVLGSRYEQYF

j_gene: TRBJ2-1
abundance: NA
d_gene: NA
v_gene: TRBV10-3
CDR3nt: TGTGCCATCAGTGAAGGGGGTAATGAGCAGTTCTTC
CDR3aa: CAISEGGNEQFF

j_gene: TRBJ2-7
abundance: NA
d_gene: NA
v_gene: TRBV5-6
CDR3nt: TGTGCCATGGGCCCCGGAGGGCTCAAGCAGTACTTC
CDR3aa: CAMGPGGLKQYF

j_gene: TRBJ1-5
abundance: many
d_gene: NA
v_gene: TRBV6-2/TRBV6-3
CDR3nt: TGTGCCAGCAGTTGGTCGACAGTGTCACATCAGCCCCAGCATTTT
CDR3aa: CASSWSTVSHQPQHF

j_gene: TRBJ2-2
abundance: NA
d_gene: NA
v_gene: TRBV10-3
CDR3nt: TGTGCCATCGGGCGACACCTAGCGAACACCGGGGAGCTGTTTTTT
CDR3aa: CAIGRHLANTGELFF

j_gene: TRBJ2-1
abundance: NA
d_gene: NA
v_gene: TRBV25-1
CDR3nt: TGTGCCAGCAGTGAATCAGGGTACGATGAGCAGTTCTTC
CDR3aa: CASSESGYDEQFF

j_gene: TRBJ2-2
abundance: many
d_gene: TRBD2
v_gene: TRBV5-6
CDR3nt: TGTGCCAGCAGCTTCGGGACGGGAGGGACCGGGGAGCTGTTTTTT
CDR3aa: CASSFGTGGTGELFF

j_gene: TRBJ1-2
abundance: few
d_gene: NA
v_gene: TRBV7-9
CDR3nt: TGTGCCAGCAGCACCCGAGAGGGTGCTAACTATGGCTACACCTTC
CDR3aa: CASSTREGANYGYTF

j_gene: TRBJ1-3
abundance: few
d_gene: NA
v_gene: TRBV6-1
CDR3nt: TGTGCCAGCAGCTCCCCAGGGACGAACACCATATATTTT
CDR3aa: CASSSPGTNTIYF

j_gene: TRBJ1-2
abundance: few
d_gene: NA
v_gene: TRBV18
CDR3nt: TGTGCCAGCTCACCAGGCAGGGAAGTTGGCTACACCTTC
CDR3aa: CASSPGREVGYTF

j_gene: TRBJ2-1
abundance: NA
d_gene: NA
v_gene: TRBV6-1
CDR3nt: TGTGCCAGCAGTCGTATTAAAACCTACAATGAGCAGTTCTTC
CDR3aa: CASSRIKTYNEQFF

j_gene: TRBJ2-1
abundance: few
d_gene: TRBD2
v_gene: TRBV2
CDR3nt: TGTGCCAGCATGGGGACTACCGCACACAATGAGCAGTTCTTC
CDR3aa: CASMGTTAHNEQFF

j_gene: TRBJ2-5
abundance: NA
d_gene: NA
v_gene: TRBV6-5
CDR3nt: TGTGCCAGCAGTTACAAGGCCAGGGGAGAGACCCAGTACTTC
CDR3aa: CASSYKARGETQYF

j_gene: TRBJ2-7
abundance: many
d_gene: TRBD1
v_gene: TRBV7-2
CDR3nt: TGTGCCAGCAGCTTAGGCAGGGGGACCTACGAGCAGTACTTC
CDR3aa: CASSLGRGTYEQYF

j_gene: TRBJ1-5
abundance: few
d_gene: NA
v_gene: TRBV4-3
CDR3nt: TGCGCCAGCAGCCAAGGGGTTGGGCAGCCCCAGCATTTT
CDR3aa: CASSQGVGQPQHF

j_gene: TRBJ1-1
abundance: NA
d_gene: NA
v_gene: TRBV9
CDR3nt: TGTGCCAGCAGCGTAGGGGGCATGAACACTGAAGCTTTCTTT
CDR3aa: CASSVGGMNTEAFF

j_gene: TRBJ1-2
abundance: few
d_gene: TRBD1
v_gene: TRBV20-1
CDR3nt: TGCAGTGCGGAAACAGGGGCCCTCTATGGCTACACCTTC
CDR3aa: CSAETGALYGYTF

j_gene: TRBJ2-3
abundance: NA
d_gene: TRBD2
v_gene: TRBV7-2
CDR3nt: TGTGCCAGCAGCTTAGCGGTGAAGCGGGGGGCGCCTGATACGCAGTATTTT
CDR3aa: CASSLAVKRGAPDTQYF

j_gene: TRBJ1-4
abundance: NA
d_gene: NA
v_gene: TRBV25-1
CDR3nt: TGTGCCAGCAGTGACAGGGTTGGAGGTGAAAAACTGTTTTTT
CDR3aa: CASSDRVGGEKLFF

j_gene: TRBJ2-1
abundance: few
d_gene: TRBD2
v_gene: TRBV29-1
CDR3nt: TGCAGCGTATCTAGCGGGAGGGTTGAGCAGTTCTTC
CDR3aa: CSVSSGRVEQFF

j_gene: TRBJ2-7
abundance: NA
d_gene: TRBD2
v_gene: TRBV6-5
CDR3nt: TGTGCCAGCAGTTCGCGGACTAGCGGGAGCGCCACCGAGCAGTACTTC
CDR3aa: CASSSRTSGSATEQYF

j_gene: TRBJ2-6
abundance: NA
d_gene: NA
v_gene: TRBV6-4
CDR3nt: TGTGCCAGCAGCCCGATTGCCAATTCTGGGGCCAACGTCCTGACTTTC
CDR3aa: CASSPIANSGANVLTF

j_gene: TRBJ2-6
abundance: few
d_gene: TRBD2
v_gene: TRBV4-2
CDR3nt: TGTGCCAGCAGCCAACGGGGGGGGGACTTGACCGGGGCCAACGTCCTGACTTTC
CDR3aa: CASSQRGGDLTGANVLTF

j_gene: TRBJ1-1
abundance: few
d_gene: NA
v_gene: TRBV12-3/TRBV12-4
CDR3nt: TGTGCCAGCAGTATATCCCGGGGGGTGGGGAGCACTGAAGCTTTCTTT
CDR3aa: CASSISRGVGSTEAFF

j_gene: TRBJ2-7
abundance: NA
d_gene: NA
v_gene: TRBV9
CDR3nt: TGTGCCAGCAGCCGCCGGGACACCGAACCTTACGAGCAGTACTTC
CDR3aa: CASSRRDTEPYEQYF

j_gene: TRBJ1-3
abundance: NA
d_gene: NA
v_gene: TRBV27
CDR3nt: TGTGCCAGCAGTTCCACTAAAGGGCGAGGAAACACCATATATTTT
CDR3aa: CASSSTKGRGNTIYF

j_gene: TRBJ2-1
abundance: few
d_gene: TRBD2
v_gene: TRBV4-3
CDR3nt: TGCGCCAGCAGCCAAGATCTGGCTAGCGGGTCCTACAATGAGCAGTTCTTC
CDR3aa: CASSQDLASGSYNEQFF